This is a list of T cell receptor beta chains from one sample in a study of beta chain features in type 1 diabetes. Generated by immunoSEQ multiplex PCR, the TCRdb table keeps only in-frame clones and is missing some. The sample consists of 680,000 or so clones, about a sixth of them appearing once. Material: naive CD4+ T cells from blood. The receptors stem from a man between 18 and 35 years old in good health. The CDR3 runs from the conserved cysteine through the conserved F or W. D genes are given only for firm matches. The size field is filled for only some rows; it gives once, few, many or a size class.

13	TRBV5-1	few	-	TRBJ2-7	TGCGCCAGCAGCTTGAGCGGATACTACGAGCAGTACTTC	CASSLSGYYEQYF
16	TRBV14	few	-	TRBJ2-1	TGTGCCAGCAGCCAAGATGCGGGATCCTCCTACAATGAGCAGTTCTTC	CASSQDAGSSYNEQFF
15	TRBV9	few	TRBD1	TRBJ1-2	TGTGCCAGCAGCGCCACCGGGACAGCTAACTATGGCTACACCTTC	CASSATGTANYGYTF
14	TRBV6-6	-	-	TRBJ2-3	TGTGCCAGCAGCCCGGGACAACCCACAGATACGCAGTATTTT	CASSPGQPTDTQYF
15	TRBV18	-	TRBD1	TRBJ1-1	TGTGCCAGCTCACCCCGGGACAGACAGAACACTGAAGCTTTCTTT	CASSPRDRQNTEAFF
15	TRBV18	few	-	TRBJ1-2	TGTGCCAGCTCATCGGGCGGGGCACCTAACTATGGCTACACCTTC	CASSSGGAPNYGYTF
15	TRBV7-2	few	-	TRBJ2-2	TGTGCCAGCAGCTTCCGAGGGACGAACACCGGGGAGCTGTTTTTT	CASSFRGTNTGELFF
13	TRBV7-3	-	-	TRBJ1-1	TGTGCCAGCAGCTCTGGCCCAAATAGAAGGTCTTTCTTT	CASSSGPNRRSFF
11	TRBV5-6	-	-	TRBJ2-1	TGTGCCAGCAGCTGGTACAATGAGCAGTTCTTC	CASSWYNEQFF
13	TRBV29-1	-	-	TRBJ1-5	TGCAGCGTTGGAGGGGATAGCAATCAGCCCCAGCATTTT	CSVGGDSNQPQHF
15	TRBV7-9	-	-	TRBJ2-5	TGTGCCAGCAGCTTAGCCTGGACCCGGGAAGAGACCCAGTACTTC	CASSLAWTREETQYF
16	TRBV7-3	-	-	TRBJ2-3	TGTGCCAGCAGCAAAAGCGGACACAGCCTCACAGATACGCAGTATTTT	CASSKSGHSLTDTQYF
15	TRBV11-2	-	TRBD2	TRBJ2-5	TGTGCCAGCAGCTTGCGGGGGGGACCTCAAGAGACCCAGTACTTC	CASSLRGGPQETQYF
13	TRBV4-3	few	-	TRBJ2-3	TGCGCCAGCAGCCAAGCGGGCGCAGATACGCAGTATTTT	CASSQAGADTQYF
15	TRBV7-2	-	TRBD1	TRBJ2-7	TGTGCCAGCAGCGCGATGGGACAGGTCTCCTACGAGCAGTACTTC	CASSAMGQVSYEQYF
12	TRBV9	few	TRBD1	TRBJ1-2	TGTGCCAGCGGAACAGGGGGCCTCAGCTACACCTTC	CASGTGGLSYTF
15	TRBV4-3	few	-	TRBJ1-5	TGCGCCAGCAGCCAAGAGGTGCAGGGGACGGGGCCCCAGCATTTT	CASSQEVQGTGPQHF
16	TRBV11-1	few	-	TRBJ2-7	TGTGCCAGCAGCCCGCAACAGGGTGATTCCTCCTACGAGCAGTACTTC	CASSPQQGDSSYEQYF
15	TRBV5-4	-	TRBD2	TRBJ2-3	TGTGCCAGCAGCTTGGACCCGGGAGGGCCTGATACGCAGTATTTT	CASSLDPGGPDTQYF
16	TRBV5-1	-	-	TRBJ2-7	TGCGCCAGCACCCTCAGTGAGGTGCCGATCCCCTACGAGCAGTACTTC	CASTLSEVPIPYEQYF
14	TRBV7-8	few	-	TRBJ2-7	TGTGCCAGCAGCGCGGTTTCGGGGACCTACGAGCAGTACTTC	CASSAVSGTYEQYF
15	TRBV2	-	TRBD1	TRBJ1-2	TGTGCCAGCAGTGCGGGGGACAGGGGTGTGTATGGCTACACCTTC	CASSAGDRGVYGYTF
16	TRBV4-3	-	-	TRBJ2-1	TGCGCCAGCAGCCAAGTGGGCAGGGGAGCCTACAATGAGCAGTTCTTC	CASSQVGRGAYNEQFF
15	TRBV7-3	-	-	TRBJ2-1	TGTGCCAGCAGCTTAACGGGGAGCTCCTACAATGAGCAGTTCTTC	CASSLTGSSYNEQFF
16	TRBV4-3	-	TRBD2	TRBJ2-7	TGCGCCAGCAGCCAGACGACTAGCGGGAGAGTCGGCGAGCAGTACTTC	CASSQTTSGRVGEQYF
15	TRBV7-2	-	TRBD1	TRBJ2-7	TGTGCCAGCAGTTTCTCCCGACAGGGGGCCTACGAGCAGTACTTC	CASSFSRQGAYEQYF
16	TRBV27	few	-	TRBJ1-5	TGTGCCAGCAGTCTCTATTCCTGGGGGCCCAATCAGCCCCAGCATTTT	CASSLYSWGPNQPQHF